The 28 T cell receptor beta chains below come from one sample, sequenced in a study of CD8 T cells in ankylosing spondylitis (dated by TCRdb to the late 2010s). Libraries were prepared through 5' RACE. The instrument was an Illumina MiSeq. TCRdb trimmed public reads at Q25 via fastp, called clones via MiXCR and kept in-frame beta chains. Every entry covers one CDR3 protein and lists the most common genes and DNA from its rows. This sample has some 33,000 distinct CDR3 sequences in its table, and 12% to 15% of those were observed once. The ten largest clonotypes hold approximately 35% of the sample. The source material was blood. Receptors were obtained from a male donor with ankylosing spondylitis or in good health (not recorded which).

The chain recombines TRBV7-2 with TRBJ2-7; 10 nucleotides line up with TRBD1. From germline, CDR1 is SGHTA and CDR2 FQGNSA. This CDR3 contains 16 residues. Trimming at V came to 5 bases and at J to 4 bases, leaving 11 bases not matched to a gene. CDR3 bases: TGTGCCAGCAGCCTGAAACCGGGACAGGGGTATTACGAGCAGTACTTC. It codes for CASSLKPGQGYYEQYF.

This clonotype turned up a few times. The rearrangement uses TRBV28 and TRBJ1-4; D perhaps matches TRBD1 (5 bases). Germline V gene sequence: CDR1 MDHEN, CDR2 SYDVKM. This CDR3 is 14 amino acids long. V lost 3 bases to trimming and J lost 7 bases, with 12 bases between them. CDR3 protein: CASSFGLRGEKLFF. The CDR3 DNA sequence: TGTGCCAGCAGTTTTGGATTGAGGGGTGAAAAACTGTTTTTT.

The V gene is TRBV5-1, the J gene TRBJ2-2; no clear D gene. Germline CDR1 is SGHRS and CDR2 is YFSETQ. This CDR3 region has 13 residues. The ends were cut back, 4 bases at V and 7 bases at J, with 11 bases in the middle. Here the CDR3 DNA reads TGCGCCAGCAGCCGGCTCGGTAGCGGGGAGCTGTTTTTT. This codes for CASSRLGSGELFF.

This clonotype was seen a few times. The chain has TRBV14 and TRBJ2-1, with 9 positions matching TRBD2. V lost 4 bases and J lost 5; bases outside the gene matches: 12. This CDR3 contains 17 residues. Germline CDR1 and CDR2: SGHDN and FVKESK. This CDR3 reads CASSPPQWLAGNNEQFF. Here the CDR3 DNA reads TGTGCCAGCAGCCCCCCTCAGTGGCTAGCGGGGAACAATGAGCAGTTCTTC.

The chain recombines TRBV6-2 or TRBV6-3 with TRBJ1-1, with unresolved D. V was shortened by 10 bases and J by 3 bases, with 15 bases between the two germline ends. The CDR3 covers 13 residues. Looked up from germline, CDR1 is MNHEY and CDR2 is SVGEGT. The CDR3 region has the DNA TGTGCCACCGTAGGAACCTCGGACACTGAAGCTTTCTTT. It translates to CATVGTSDTEAFF.

This clonotype came up a few times. The chain is built from TRBV30 and TRBJ2-3; D not certain. Germline V gives CDR1 GTSNPN, CDR2 SVGIG (reference sequence). The CDR3 contains 11 residues. V gave up 3 bases and J gave up 6 bases, with 7 bases separating them. In nucleotides, the CDR3 is TGTGCCTGGAGGGTCAGGGATACGCAGTATTTT. It specifies CAWRVRDTQYF.

V and J are TRBV7-2 and TRBJ2-1; no reliable D call. Germline V gene lookup returns CDR1 SGHTA and CDR2 FQGNSA. V was cut by 1 base and J by 9 bases, with 4 bases left in between. The CDR3 length is 11 residues. The CDR3 sequence: CASSLGFEQFF. The CDR3 DNA sequence: TGTGCCAGCAGCTTAGGGTTTGAGCAGTTCTTC.

The rearrangement links TRBV5-1 to TRBJ2-1; 11 bases agree with TRBD2. Per the germline V gene, CDR1 is SGHRS and CDR2 is YFSETQ. The V gene end was trimmed by 4 bases and the J gene end by 5 bases; junction bases not matched to a gene: 11. This CDR3 has 17 residues. The CDR3 DNA follows: TGCGCCAGCAGCCGGTACTCTAGCGGGAGGAGAAACAATGAGCAGTTCTTC. Its translation: CASSRYSSGRRNNEQFF.

The V gene is TRBV7-2, the J gene TRBJ2-3; D not certain. CDR1 is SGHTA, CDR2 FQGNSA, per germline. CDR3 length: 12 residues. V dropped 2 bases and J dropped 8 bases, with 8 bases sitting between them. In nucleotides, the CDR3 is TGTGCCAGCAGCTTACCAACTGGTACGCAGTATTTT. It specifies CASSLPTGTQYF.

This clonotype was observed a handful of times. The genes are TRBV11-2 and TRBJ1-1; 7 bases are a match to TRBD1. The length of the CDR3 is 14 residues. V shed 4 bases, J shed 3 bases, and the junction held 5 bases outside the gene matches. The germline CDR1 and CDR2 sequences are SGHAT and FQNNGV. CDR3 nucleotide sequence: TGTGCCAGCAGCTCCGAGGGGGCGCACACTGAAGCTTTCTTT. Amino acid sequence: CASSSEGAHTEAFF.

The V gene is TRBV7-2, the J gene TRBJ2-3; D tentatively reads TRBD1 or TRBD2 (5 bases each). Germline lookup yields CDR1 SGHTA and CDR2 FQGNSA. The CDR3 runs to 14 residues. The V end was cut by 0 bases, the J end by 7 bases, with 11 bases between. DNA of the CDR3: TGTGCCAGCAGCTTAGCTGGGGGACGGAATACGCAGTATTTT. Protein: CASSLAGGRNTQYF.

This clonotype was seen more than once but under ten times. The V gene is TRBV4-3, the J gene TRBJ2-2, with D hard to call. V lost 0 bases and J 6 bases, leaving 8 bases between the germline ends. Germline V gene sequence: CDR1 LGHNA, CDR2 YSLEER. The CDR3 has 14 amino acids. CDR3: CASSQDLAPGELFF. DNA of the CDR3: TGCGCCAGCAGCCAAGATCTGGCTCCCGGGGAGCTGTTTTTT.

This clonotype occurred a few times. The chain uses TRBV4-3 and TRBJ2-4; TRBD1 or TRBD2 may be the D gene (5 bases each). Germline V lookup: CDR1 LGHNA, CDR2 YSLEER. This CDR3 has 14 amino acids. V lost 4 bases, J lost 8 bases, and 15 bases lay in between. The CDR3 DNA sequence: TGCGCCAGCAGCCCCGGGACCCAAAGTGACATTCAGTACTTC. It translates to CASSPGTQSDIQYF.

This clonotype was counted a few times. The genes are TRBV5-1 and TRBJ2-2; 12 positions agree with TRBD2. V lost 8 bases to trimming and J lost 0 bases; unmatched junction nucleotides: 2. Germline V gene sequence: CDR1 SGHRS, CDR2 YFSETQ. CDR3 length: 15 residues. CDR3 amino acids: CASRTSGTNTGELFF. CDR3 coding DNA: TGCGCCAGTCGGACTAGCGGGACGAACACCGGGGAGCTGTTTTTT.

The table lists this clonotype with many counts. This chain joins TRBV20-1 and TRBJ2-5; 7 bases map to TRBD2. This CDR3 has 14 residues. CDR1 is DFQATT, CDR2 SNEGSKA, per germline (reference sequence). V was clipped by 1 base and J by 2 bases; unmatched bases: 4. CDR3 sequence reads: CSARVAGEQETQYF. The CDR3 nucleotides are TGCAGTGCTAGAGTAGCGGGCGAACAAGAGACCCAGTACTTC.

The genes are TRBV5-6 and TRBJ1-4; D remains ambiguous. The CDR3 runs to 15 residues. The germline CDR1 and CDR2 sequences are SGHDT and YYEEEE. Trimming took off 4 bases at V and 7 bases at J, with 17 bases between the two ends. The CDR3 nucleotides are TGTGCCAGCAGCCGTTTGGCCACGGGAGTTGAAAAACTGTTTTTT. Translated: CASSRLATGVEKLFF.

The CDR3 here is CATSREGQGVTGELFF. In DNA, the CDR3 is TGTGCCACCAGCAGAGAGGGGCAGGGCGTCACCGGGGAGCTGTTTTTT. V usage is TRBV15 and J usage is TRBJ2-2; a weak D match, TRBD1 (5 bases). The CDR3 runs to 16 residues. Deletions cut 0 bases from V and 4 bases from J, with 12 bases between. CDR1 and CDR2 (germline): LNHNV, YYDKDF (reference sequence).

This clonotype was observed a handful of times. DNA of the CDR3: TGCGCCAGCAGCTTTTCAACAGGGAACACCGGGGAGCTGTTTTTT. Protein product: CASSFSTGNTGELFF. The chain joins TRBV5-1 to TRBJ2-2; D is possibly TRBD1 (5 bases). Germline-derived CDR1 and CDR2 are SGHRS and YFSETQ. Trimming shortened V by 2 bases and J by 1 base, and 9 bases separated the two germline ends. CDR3 length: 15 residues.

This clonotype was counted a few times. This chain links TRBV20-1 with TRBJ2-3, with a tentative D call TRBD1 (5 bases). Germline V gene data show CDR1 as DFQATT and CDR2 as SNEGSKA (reference sequence). V was clipped by 6 bases and J by 5 bases, with 12 bases between them. CDR3 length: 12 residues. The CDR3: CSATPQGDTQYF. The CDR3 nucleotides are TGCAGTGCCACCCCCCAGGGAGATACGCAGTATTTT.

This clonotype occurred once. The gene calls are TRBV4-1 and TRBJ1-2; D possibly corresponds to TRBD1 (6 bases). The CDR3 has 15 residues. V was pared by 1 base and J by 2 bases, with 11 bases between. Germline-derived CDR1 and CDR2 are MGHRA and YSYEKL. CDR3 sequence: CASSQVLTGNYGYTF. The DNA for the CDR3 is TGCGCCAGCAGCCAAGTCCTAACAGGGAACTATGGCTACACCTTC.

This clonotype was detected a few times. V and J are TRBV18 and TRBJ2-6, with a tentative D call TRBD2 (5 bases). There are 17 residues in the CDR3. Germline loops: CDR1 KGHSH, CDR2 LQKENI. V lost 6 bases to trimming and J lost 4 bases, with 19 bases between them. Written as DNA, the CDR3 is TGTGCCAGCTCTGCCAGCCGGGATTCGGTCGGGGCCAACGTCCTGACTTTC. Its translation: CASSASRDSVGANVLTF.

The genes are TRBV20-1 and TRBJ2-2; D tentatively reads TRBD1 or TRBD2 (5 bases each). The V end was cut by 3 bases, the J end by 3 bases, with 14 bases between. This CDR3 is built from 15 residues. The germline CDR1 and CDR2 sequences are DFQATT and SNEGSKA (reference sequence). The CDR3 protein is CSASGSLGDTGELFF. The CDR3 DNA reads as TGCAGTGCTAGCGGCTCACTGGGGGACACCGGGGAGCTGTTTTTT.

V is TRBV9 and J is TRBJ2-5; 7 nucleotides match TRBD1. Germline assignment: CDR1 SGDLS and CDR2 YYNGEE. V shed 4 bases and J 5 bases; nucleotides not matched to a gene: 11. This CDR3 is built from 15 residues. The CDR3 is CASSSGGSLGETQYF. The CDR3 DNA reads as TGTGCCAGCAGCTCAGGGGGTTCCCTGGGGGAGACCCAGTACTTC.

The chain links TRBV6-5 to TRBJ2-3, with D possibly being TRBD2 (5 bases). V was pared by 6 bases and J by 3 bases, with 13 bases between. The V gene's germline CDR1 is MNHEY and CDR2 SVGAGI. CDR3 length: 14 residues. The CDR3 DNA is TGTGCCAGCAGAACGACCGGGAAGACAGATACGCAGTATTTT. It is translated as CASRTTGKTDTQYF.

This clonotype has only a few counts. The CDR3 ends on some other residue instead of the conserved phenylalanine or tryptophan, so this is likely a read error. Because the CDR3's place on the DNA is in doubt, the DNA is left out and the CDR3 is given as listed by TCRdb. V usage is TRBV24-1 and J usage is TRBJ2-2. Ends included, the CDR3 has 10 residues. Germline V CDR1 and CDR2: KGHDR, SFDVKD. CDR3 in amino acids: CATSDMKQAD.

This clonotype was seen more than once but under ten times. The genes are TRBV4-1 and TRBJ2-2; 7 nucleotides agree with TRBD2. Germline V lookup: CDR1 MGHRA, CDR2 YSYEKL. V lost 1 base and J lost 6; bases outside the gene matches: 8. CDR3 length: 16 amino acids. CDR3 residues: CASSQVGGSVSGELFF. Written as DNA, the CDR3 is TGCGCCAGCAGCCAAGTAGGCGGGAGCGTGTCCGGGGAGCTGTTTTTT.

This clonotype occurred a few times. The chain joins TRBV4-1 to TRBJ1-1; D call uncertain. There are 14 residues in the CDR3. Germline CDR1 MGHRA, CDR2 YSYEKL. The ends were cut back, 4 bases at V and 1 base at J, with 10 bases in the middle. The chain's CDR3 is CASSPLGENTEAFF. The CDR3 bases are TGCGCCAGCAGCCCACTGGGAGAGAACACTGAAGCTTTCTTT.

The rearrangement links TRBV5-1 to TRBJ2-5; 10 bases agree with TRBD1. The CDR3 spans 16 residues. Trimming cost V 3 bases and J 4 bases; bases outside gene matches: 9. Germline-derived CDR1 and CDR2 are SGHRS and YFSETQ. CDR3 sequence reads: CASSSLETGGRETQYF. In nucleotides, the CDR3 is TGCGCCAGCAGCTCGTTGGAGACAGGGGGCAGAGAGACCCAGTACTTC.